A single sample gave rise to the 21 T cell receptor beta chains below, sequenced in a study of blood T cell repertoires in COVID-19. Libraries were prepared by immunoSEQ multiplex PCR; TCRdb keeps only in-frame clonotypes and omits some of them. The data show tens of thousands of clones, 75% to 90% seen once. The sequencing input was peripheral blood. The source of these receptors is a woman aged 70-85 years with acute or convalescent COVID-19.

By frequency in the sample, this clone is medium-sized (0.01 to 0.1%). The V call is TRBV9, the J call TRBJ2-7, with unresolved D. The V end lost 3 bases, the J end lost 0 bases, and 13 bases lay between the germline ends. This CDR3 region has 15 residues. Germline-derived CDR1 and CDR2 are SGDLS and YYNGEE. CDR3 nucleotide sequence: TGTGCCAGCAGCGCCCAGGAAGGCTCCTCCTACGAGCAGTACTTC. Its protein is CASSAQEGSSYEQYF.

The chain recombines TRBV11-3 with TRBJ1-2, with TRBD1 matching over 8 bases. CDR1 and CDR2 from the germline V gene are SGHNT and YENEEA. J lost 3 bases, V lost 5 bases, and 5 bases had no gene match. The CDR3 covers 14 residues. CDR3 DNA sequence: TGTGCCAGCAGCGTATCAGGGGGCGACTATGGCTACACCTTC. Translated: CASSVSGGDYGYTF.

This chain connects TRBV29-1 to TRBJ2-5, with 8 bases lining up with TRBD2. The CDR3 is 17 amino acids. Germline CDR1 SQVTM, CDR2 ANQGSEA. V lost 3 bases and J lost 5; bases outside the gene matches: 17. CDR3: CSVEIPGGGTDGETQYF. In DNA form, the CDR3 reads TGCAGCGTTGAGATCCCCGGCGGGGGGACCGACGGGGAGACCCAGTACTTC.

The rearrangement joins TRBV27 to TRBJ2-1; a weak D match, TRBD2 (6 bases). CDR1 and CDR2 (germline): MNHEY, SMNVEV (reference sequence). The CDR3 has 15 residues. Between the trimmed V and J ends, which lost 5 bases and 7 bases, there was a span of 18 bases. The CDR3 here is CASSPYAIGGNEQFF. The DNA for the CDR3 is TGTGCCAGCAGTCCATACGCAATTGGGGGGAATGAGCAGTTCTTC.

The V and J genes are TRBV7-3 and TRBJ1-1; 8 bases align to TRBD1. This CDR3 has 14 residues. V was pared by 5 bases and J by 2 bases, with 4 bases of the junction left unmatched. CDR1 is SGHTA and CDR2 is FQGTGA in the germline V gene. CDR3 sequence reads: CASSPQGDNTEAFF. The CDR3 bases are TGTGCCAGCAGCCCACAGGGGGACAACACTGAAGCTTTCTTT.

The chain couples TRBV27 to TRBJ2-3, with 10 nucleotides matching TRBD1. The CDR3 consists of 17 residues. The V and J ends lost 5 bases and 3 bases, in that order; junction bases with no gene match: 11. Germline lookup yields CDR1 MNHEY and CDR2 SMNVEV (reference sequence). This CDR3 reads CASSPGTGAEFTDTQYF. DNA of the CDR3: TGTGCCAGCAGTCCCGGGACAGGGGCCGAATTTACAGATACGCAGTATTTT.

V and J are TRBV27 and TRBJ1-4; TRBD1 is a possible D gene (5 bases). Germline V gives CDR1 MNHEY, CDR2 SMNVEV (reference sequence). CDR3 length: 12 residues. V was shortened by 6 bases and J by 3 bases, with 5 bases between the two germline ends. CDR3 protein: CASRTANEKLFF. CDR3 sequence (DNA): TGTGCCAGCAGGACAGCTAATGAAAAACTGTTTTTT.

This clone was detected only a few times. The rearrangement uses TRBV11-3 and TRBJ2-5, with 7 bases matching TRBD1. The CDR3 totals 14 residues. Germline V CDR1 and CDR2: SGHNT, YENEEA. With V trimmed by 6 bases and J by 3 bases, 7 bases remained unmatched. The CDR3 here is CASRTRGGEETQYF. The CDR3, as DNA: TGTGCCAGCAGGACTCGAGGGGGCGAAGAGACCCAGTACTTC.

The chain recombines TRBV4-3 with TRBJ2-7; D is ambiguous. CDR1 is LGHNA and CDR2 is YSLEER in the germline V gene. Trimming cost V 0 bases and J 4 bases, with 7 bases left between them. This CDR3 comprises 13 residues. The CDR3 here is CASSQDMAYEQYF. In nucleotides, the CDR3 is TGCGCCAGCAGCCAAGATATGGCTTACGAGCAGTACTTC.

This clone was detected once. This rearrangement joins TRBV23-1 to TRBJ1-2, with TRBD1 identical over 7 bases. TRBV23-1 is an ORF; its function is uncertain. Unmatched junction bases numbered 8, after V lost 3 bases and J lost 7 bases. The CDR3 is 14 amino acids. CDR3 protein: CASSHLARGVGYTF. CDR3 sequence (DNA): TGCGCCAGCAGTCACCTCGCCAGGGGGGTTGGCTACACCTTC.

This clone was counted a few times. The chain couples TRBV9 to TRBJ2-3; tentative D call: TRBD2 (5 bases). CDR1 and CDR2 from the germline V gene are SGDLS and YYNGEE. The CDR3 has 15 amino acids. Trimming pared 0 bases from V and 5 bases from J, leaving 13 bases between. The CDR3 is CASSVEASAGDTQYF. CDR3 DNA sequence: TGTGCCAGCAGCGTAGAAGCTTCGGCGGGAGATACGCAGTATTTT.

The sample holds a few counts of this clone. The rearrangement joins TRBV29-1 to TRBJ2-5, with a weak D call TRBD2 (6 bases). V lost 6 bases to trimming and J lost 9 bases, with 14 bases between them. Germline V gives CDR1 SQVTM, CDR2 ANQGSEA. The CDR3 has 11 residues. The CDR3 sequence is CSVTTRGSQYF. DNA for the CDR3: TGCAGCGTAACGACCCGGGGGTCCCAGTACTTC.

The chain recombines TRBV5-6 with TRBJ1-5; 7 nucleotides line up with TRBD1. In germline, CDR1 is SGHDT, CDR2 YYEEEE. The CDR3 contains 15 residues. Trimming removed 1 base from V and 6 bases from J; junction bases left unmatched: 7. The CDR3: CASSLKGAGTQPQHF. As DNA, the CDR3 is TGTGCCAGCAGCTTGAAGGGGGCAGGGACTCAGCCCCAGCATTTT.

The rearrangement uses TRBV2 and TRBJ2-2; a possible D gene is TRBD1 (5 bases). The V end lost 4 bases, the J end lost 7 bases, and 7 bases lay between the germline ends. Germline lookup yields CDR1 SNHLY and CDR2 FYNNEI. This CDR3 contains 12 residues. CDR3 DNA: TGTGCCAGCAGTGTCCAGGGCGGGGAGCTGTTTTTT. Its translation: CASSVQGGELFF.

The sample holds one count of this clone. This rearrangement joins TRBV25-1 to TRBJ2-2; D might be TRBD1 (6 bases). This CDR3 spans 16 amino acids. V lost 2 bases and J 0 bases, leaving 10 bases between the germline ends. Germline values: CDR1 MGHDK, CDR2 SYGVNS. CDR3 in DNA: TGTGCCAGCAGTGAACCCCGGACAGCGAACACCGGGGAGCTGTTTTTT. Translating gives CASSEPRTANTGELFF.

The chain couples TRBV19 to TRBJ1-2, with 12 bases that match TRBD1. The junction had 16 bases not matched to a gene; V was cut back by 9 bases and J by 5 bases. This CDR3 comprises 17 residues. Germline CDR1 LNHDA, CDR2 SQIVND (reference sequence). CDR3 sequence (DNA): TGTGCCAGCTCGTCGACCGGGACAGGGGGCATGTTTTATGGCTACACCTTC. It is translated as CASSSTGTGGMFYGYTF.

CDR3 protein: CASSVDQGDNSPLHF. CDR3 bases: TGTGCCAGCAGCGTAGATCAAGGGGATAATTCACCCCTCCACTTT. The chain couples TRBV9 to TRBJ1-6; a possible D gene is TRBD1 (5 bases). The CDR3 covers 15 residues. Trimming removed 0 bases at V and 5 bases at J, with 9 bases between. CDR1 is SGDLS, CDR2 YYNGEE, per germline.

In this sample, this clone turned up a few times. The chain is built from TRBV6-6 and TRBJ1-1; D is ambiguous. The V gene lost 0 bases and the J gene lost 0 bases, with 11 bases spanning the gap. In germline, CDR1 is MNHNY, CDR2 SVGAGI (reference sequence). CDR3 length: 16 residues. CDR3 sequence: CASSYSRFNVNTEAFF. CDR3 coding DNA: TGTGCCAGCAGTTACTCGAGATTTAATGTGAACACTGAAGCTTTCTTT.

The CDR3 DNA reads as TGCGCCAGCAGCCAAGAGCCTAGCGGGGTTTTCGAGCAGTACTTC. This sequence encodes CASSQEPSGVFEQYF. This chain links TRBV4-3 with TRBJ2-7; the match to TRBD2 covers 9 bases. The CDR3 runs to 15 residues. Germline CDR1 LGHNA, CDR2 YSLEER. V shed 0 bases and J 6 bases; nucleotides not matched to a gene: 6.

This sequence joins TRBV6-5 and TRBJ2-7, with a weak D call TRBD2 (7 bases). Trimming removed 4 bases at V and 2 bases at J, with 15 bases between. This CDR3 has 15 amino acids. In germline, CDR1 is MNHEY, CDR2 SVGAGI. CDR3 nucleotides: TGTGCCAGCAGTTTGGGGGGAGGGGGTACCTACGAGCAGTACTTC. Protein sequence: CASSLGGGGTYEQYF.

The rearrangement uses TRBV7-9 and TRBJ1-4; a weak D match, TRBD1 (5 bases). V was pared by 7 bases and J by 0 bases, with 18 bases between. This CDR3 has 17 residues. CDR1 and CDR2 from the germline V gene are SEHNR and FQNEAQ (reference sequence). CDR3 sequence: CASTSPGYIATNEKLFF. DNA of the CDR3: TGTGCCAGCACCTCACCAGGGTACATTGCAACTAATGAAAAACTGTTTTTT.